Presented here are 3 T cell receptor beta chains from one specimen sequenced in a study of regulatory T cells in long-lasting Graves disease. Assembly of TCR beta libraries relied on iRepertoire HTBI primers together with Arm-PCR of CDR3 regions. TCRdb analysed the multiplex PCR reads with MiXCR anew, one entry per CDR3 protein. This sample has hundreds of thousands of distinct CDR3 sequences, with 16% found just once. Time point reported: newly diagnosed GD, antithyroid drugs for less than 3 months. The TCR library was prepared using RNA isolated from PBMCs. The sample was also linked to a second study, of T cells in Graves' hyperthyroidism and ophthalmopathy.

The sample consisted of peripheral blood mononuclear cells (PBMCs), taken at new diagnosis, from a patient treated with antithyroid drugs. These receptors were taken from a man aged 35-49 years with Graves disease.

This clonotype was found many times. The chain joins TRBV6-1 to TRBJ2-7; TRBD1 agrees at 7 bases. The CDR3 covers 14 residues. Germline V lookup: CDR1 MNHNS, CDR2 SASEGT. J gave up 3 bases and V 6 bases, and 8 bases lay outside the gene matches. This CDR3 reads CASRTNTGDYEQYF. Written as DNA, the CDR3 is TGTGCCAGCAGAACCAACACAGGGGACTACGAGCAGTACTTC.

This clonotype was observed many times. The chain combines TRBV5-1 with TRBJ2-5, with D tentatively TRBD2 (6 bases). Germline V gene sequence: CDR1 SGHRS, CDR2 YFSETQ. V dropped 0 bases and J dropped 5 bases, with 11 bases sitting between them. The CDR3 extends over 14 amino acids. The CDR3 DNA follows: TGCGCCAGCAGCTTGGCAGTGGGGAGGGAGACCCAGTACTTC. Protein sequence: CASSLAVGRETQYF.

Many counts were recorded for this clonotype. The germline gene is not matched at one end of the junction; a read error may be the cause. The genes are TRBV5-1 and TRBJ2-3, with 7 nucleotides matching TRBD1. This CDR3 has 12 amino acids. Germline CDR1 is SGHRS and CDR2 is YFSETQ. CDR3 nucleotides: TGTGCCAGCAGCCCGACAGGGGATACGCAGTATTTT. Translation gives CASSPTGDTQYF.